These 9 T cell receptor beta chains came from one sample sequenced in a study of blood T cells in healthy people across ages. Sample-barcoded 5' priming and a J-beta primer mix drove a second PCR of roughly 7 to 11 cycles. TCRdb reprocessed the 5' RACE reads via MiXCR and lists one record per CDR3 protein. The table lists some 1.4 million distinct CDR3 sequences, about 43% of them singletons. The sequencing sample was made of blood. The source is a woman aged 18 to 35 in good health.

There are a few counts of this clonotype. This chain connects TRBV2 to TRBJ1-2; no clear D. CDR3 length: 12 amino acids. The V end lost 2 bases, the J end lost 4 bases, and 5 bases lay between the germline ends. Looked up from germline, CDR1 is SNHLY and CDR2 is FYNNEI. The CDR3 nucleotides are TGTGCCAGCAGTGAATTCCCCTATGGCTACACCTTC. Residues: CASSEFPYGYTF.

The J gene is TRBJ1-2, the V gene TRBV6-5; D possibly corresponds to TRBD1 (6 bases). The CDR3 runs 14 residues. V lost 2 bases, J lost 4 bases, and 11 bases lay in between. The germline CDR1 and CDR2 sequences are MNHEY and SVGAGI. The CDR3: CASSYRGQSYGYTF. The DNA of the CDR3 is TGTGCCAGCAGTTACCGAGGACAGTCCTATGGCTACACCTTC.

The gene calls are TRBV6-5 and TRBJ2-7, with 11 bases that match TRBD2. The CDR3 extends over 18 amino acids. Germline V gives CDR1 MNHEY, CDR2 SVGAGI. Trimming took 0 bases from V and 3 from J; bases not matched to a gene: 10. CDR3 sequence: CASSYSPSRTSGSYEQYF. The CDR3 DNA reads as TGTGCCAGCAGTTACTCCCCCTCTAGAACTAGCGGGAGCTACGAGCAGTACTTC.

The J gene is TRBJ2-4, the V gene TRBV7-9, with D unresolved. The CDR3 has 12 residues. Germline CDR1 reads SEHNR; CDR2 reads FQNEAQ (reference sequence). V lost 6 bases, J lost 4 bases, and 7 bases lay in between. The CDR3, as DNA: TGTGCCAGCAGGGGCGAGAAAAACATTCAGTACTTC. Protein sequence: CASRGEKNIQYF.

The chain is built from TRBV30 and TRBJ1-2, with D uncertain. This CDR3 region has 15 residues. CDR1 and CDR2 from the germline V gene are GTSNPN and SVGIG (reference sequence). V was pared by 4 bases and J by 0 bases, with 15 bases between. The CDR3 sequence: CAWTPGNSPNYGYTF. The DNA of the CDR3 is TGTGCCTGGACCCCTGGGAACAGCCCTAACTATGGCTACACCTTC.

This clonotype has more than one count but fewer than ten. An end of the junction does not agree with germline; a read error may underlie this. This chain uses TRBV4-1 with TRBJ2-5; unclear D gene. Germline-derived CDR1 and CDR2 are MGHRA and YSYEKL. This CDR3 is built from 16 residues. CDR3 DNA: TGCGCCAGCTGCCAATTTCAAGGAGCCCTTCAAGAGACCCAGTACTTC. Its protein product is CASCQFQGALQETQYF.

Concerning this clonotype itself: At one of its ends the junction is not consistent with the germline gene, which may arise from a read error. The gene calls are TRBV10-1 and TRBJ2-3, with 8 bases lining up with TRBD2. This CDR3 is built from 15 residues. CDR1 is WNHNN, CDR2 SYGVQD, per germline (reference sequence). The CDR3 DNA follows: TGCGCCAGCAGTGAGTACTGGACTAGCTCAGATACGCGGTATTTT. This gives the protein CASSEYWTSSDTRYF.

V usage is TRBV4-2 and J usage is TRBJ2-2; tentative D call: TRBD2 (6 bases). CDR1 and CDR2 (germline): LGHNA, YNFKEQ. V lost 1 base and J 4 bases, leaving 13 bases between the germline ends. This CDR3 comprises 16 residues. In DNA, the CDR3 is TGTGCCAGCAGCCAAGTATTCGGGAGCGGCACCGGGGAGCTGTTTTTT. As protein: CASSQVFGSGTGELFF.

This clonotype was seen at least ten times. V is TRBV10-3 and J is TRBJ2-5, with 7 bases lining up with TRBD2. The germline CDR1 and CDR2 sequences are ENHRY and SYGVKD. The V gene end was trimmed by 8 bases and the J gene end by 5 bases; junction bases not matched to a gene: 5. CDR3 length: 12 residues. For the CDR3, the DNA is TGTGCCATCGGCGGGAGTGACGAGACCCAGTACTTC. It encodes CAIGGSDETQYF.